The 20 T cell receptor beta chains below were found in one sample sequenced in a study of shared clonotypes between healthy human individuals. TCRdb's copy holds only in-frame clones and misses some; the assay was immunoSEQ multiplex PCR. The sample shows millions of clones, just over 90% of them seen only once. The sample consisted of naive CD4+ T cells sorted from blood. Noted subset: CD45RA+ positively selected. The receptor source for this set is a man younger than 35 in good health.

V and J are TRBV30 and TRBJ2-3, with 7 bases fitting TRBD2. The junction had 8 bases not matched to a gene; V was cut back by 2 bases and J by 3 bases. The CDR3 has 15 amino acids. Germline CDR1 and CDR2: GTSNPN and SVGIG (reference sequence). In nucleotides, the CDR3 is TGTGCCTGGAGTCGAGGAGCGGGGTCTACAGATACGCAGTATTTT. Protein sequence: CAWSRGAGSTDTQYF.

The chain uses TRBV5-4 and TRBJ2-1; D gene uncertain. The CDR3 is 13 residues long. In germline, CDR1 is SGHNT, CDR2 YYREEE (reference sequence). Trimming shortened V by 5 bases and J by 5 bases, and 11 bases separated the two germline ends. The CDR3 bases are TGTGCCAGCAGTCACCCCCCCAACAATGAGCAGTTCTTC. Translation gives CASSHPPNNEQFF. The entire variable domain, with the rest obtained from reference TRBV5-4 and TRBJ2-1, is as follows: ETGVTQSPTHLIKTRGQQVTLRCSSQSGHNTVSWYQQALGQGPQFIFQYYREEENGRGNFPPRFSGLQFPNYSSELNVNALELDDSALYLCASSHPPNNEQFFGPGTRLTVL.

This sequence joins TRBV29-1 and TRBJ2-7; tentatively, D is TRBD2 (6 bases). Germline CDR1 is SQVTM and CDR2 is ANQGSEA. V shed 0 bases and J shed 3 bases, with 12 bases lying between them. The CDR3 has 14 residues. CDR3 coding DNA: TGCAGCGTTGAAGATCGGGAGACAAACTACGAGCAGTACTTC. Translating it yields CSVEDRETNYEQYF.

About this clone: One end of the junction fails to match germline, which may point to a read error. The chain recombines TRBV5-1 with TRBJ2-5; D is possibly TRBD2 (7 bases). Germline values: CDR1 SGHRS, CDR2 YFSETQ. This CDR3 comprises 13 residues. This chain's CDR3 is CASSLEGGPIPNF. In nucleotides, the CDR3 is TGCGCCAGCAGCTTGGAGGGGGGGCCCATCCCCAACTTC.

V gene TRBV2 combines with J gene TRBJ2-3; 7 nucleotides match TRBD2. J gave up 3 bases and V 1 base, and 1 base lay outside the gene matches. CDR3 length: 14 residues. The V gene's germline CDR1 is SNHLY and CDR2 FYNNEI. The CDR3 loop reads CASSEGRETDTQYF. The DNA of the CDR3 is TGTGCCAGCAGTGAAGGGCGGGAGACAGATACGCAGTATTTT. Using reference TRBV2 and TRBJ2-3 for the parts outside the CDR3, the full variable domain is EPEVTQTPSHQVTQMGQEVILRCVPISNHLYFYWYRQILGQKVEFLVSFYNNEISEKSEIFDDQFSVERPDGSNFTLKIRSTKLEDSAMYFCASSEGRETDTQYFGPGTRLTVL.

J is TRBJ1-2 and V is TRBV7-8, with D unresolved. Trimming took 0 bases from V and 8 from J, leaving 7 bases between them. The germline gives CDR1 SGHVS, CDR2 FQNEAQ. The CDR3 has 12 residues. Written as DNA, the CDR3 is TGTGCCAGCAGCTTAGCCGTAGGAGGCTACACCTTC. Encoded protein: CASSLAVGGYTF.

The chain is built from TRBV23-1 and TRBJ1-1, with 9 bases matching TRBD1. TRBV23-1 is an ORF; its function is uncertain. V lost 4 bases and J lost 4; bases outside the gene matches: 16. This CDR3 has 18 amino acids. CDR3 amino acids: CASSRATADRGVGTEAFF. CDR3 DNA sequence: TGCGCCAGCAGTCGGGCAACGGCGGACAGGGGCGTGGGCACTGAAGCTTTCTTT.

The CDR3 loop is CAGRQGTHEQYF. CDR3 coding DNA: TGTGCCGGGAGGCAGGGTACCCACGAGCAGTACTTC. This chain links TRBV6-1 with TRBJ2-7; possible D gene TRBD2, 6 bases. With 11 bases removed from V and 5 bases from J, the gap between germline ends came to 16 bases. Germline CDR1 reads MNHNS; CDR2 reads SASEGT. The CDR3 covers 12 residues.

The chain recombines TRBV28 with TRBJ1-1, with unresolved D. The CDR3 contains 13 residues. The V gene's germline CDR1 is MDHEN and CDR2 SYDVKM. Deletions cut 5 bases from V and 10 bases from J, with 17 bases between. CDR3 protein: CASSPAKGSGAFF. Written as DNA, the CDR3 is TGTGCCAGCAGTCCGGCGAAGGGCTCCGGAGCTTTCTTT.

V and J are TRBV6-5 and TRBJ1-1, with D possibly matching TRBD1 (6 bases). The CDR3 sequence is 14 residues long. The ends were cut back, 6 bases at V and 6 bases at J, with 17 bases in the middle. Germline values: CDR1 MNHEY, CDR2 SVGAGI. As DNA, the CDR3 is TGTGCCAGCAGACTACAGGGAAGAGACTCTGAAGCTTTCTTT. It encodes CASRLQGRDSEAFF.

The J gene is TRBJ2-3, the V gene TRBV5-1, with D hard to call. Between the trimmed V and J ends, which lost 8 bases and 2 bases, there was a span of 12 bases. Germline CDR1 SGHRS, CDR2 YFSETQ. The CDR3 contains 13 residues. CDR3: CASFHPITDTQYF. The CDR3 DNA sequence: TGCGCCAGTTTCCATCCCATCACAGATACGCAGTATTTT. Using reference TRBV5-1 and TRBJ2-3 for the parts outside the CDR3, the full variable domain is KAGVTQTPRYLIKTRGQQVTLSCSPISGHRSVSWYQQTPGQGLQFLFEYFSETQRNKGNFPGRFSGRQFSNSRSEMNVSTLELGDSALYLCASFHPITDTQYFGPGTRLTVL.

The chain links TRBV4-2 to TRBJ2-1; TRBD2 agrees at 10 bases. The J segment lost 7 bases and the V segment lost 0 bases, leaving 3 bases of the junction unmatched. This CDR3 is built from 15 residues. From germline, CDR1 is LGHNA and CDR2 YNFKEQ. CDR3 nucleotides: TGTGCCAGCAGCCAAGAAAGCGGGGGGGCGAATGAGCAGTTCTTC. Its protein is CASSQESGGANEQFF.

The chain combines TRBV4-3 with TRBJ2-3; a possible D gene is TRBD2 (5 bases). V dropped 6 bases and J dropped 0 bases, with 10 bases sitting between them. Germline V CDR1 and CDR2: LGHNA, YSLEER. The CDR3 covers 14 residues. In DNA form, the CDR3 reads TGCGCCAGCAGTTTCCAGCGGAGCACAGATACGCAGTATTTT. This gives the protein CASSFQRSTDTQYF.

The V gene is TRBV4-1, the J gene TRBJ2-5; 8 bases fit TRBD2. The trim removed 3 bases at V and 7 bases at J, leaving 13 bases unmatched. CDR3 length: 16 residues. Germline V lookup: CDR1 MGHRA, CDR2 YSYEKL. Written as DNA, the CDR3 is TGCGCCAGCAGCCAGACCGGGACACCCGGGGGGGGGACCCAGTACTTC. Translating it yields CASSQTGTPGGGTQYF.

This clone was seen only once. The chain uses TRBV7-2 and TRBJ2-7; 8 bases fit TRBD1. Germline V gene sequence: CDR1 SGHTA, CDR2 FQGNSA. V gave up 5 bases and J gave up 2 bases; unmatched junction bases: 8. This CDR3 spans 15 amino acids. DNA for the CDR3: TGTGCCAGCAGCCCGACTCCCAGGGGGCCCTACGAGCAGTACTTC. This sequence encodes CASSPTPRGPYEQYF.

The chain carries TRBV10-3 and TRBJ2-7; 7 bases fit TRBD1. This CDR3 has 15 amino acids. V lost 6 bases to trimming and J lost 2 bases; unmatched junction nucleotides: 10. CDR1 is ENHRY, CDR2 SYGVKD, per germline. CDR3 in DNA: TGTGCCATCAGGGGCTCCTTACAGGGGACCTACGAGCAGTACTTC. Amino acids: CAIRGSLQGTYEQYF.

The chain uses TRBV19 and TRBJ2-3; no clear D. CDR3 length equals 16 residues. The germline V and J ends were trimmed by 4 bases and 2 bases, with 16 bases remaining between them. The V gene's germline CDR1 is LNHDA and CDR2 SQIVND (reference sequence). The CDR3 nucleotides are TGTGCCAGTAGTACTTCCTTCAGTGGGTCCACAGATACGCAGTATTTT. It specifies CASSTSFSGSTDTQYF.

Concerning this clone itself: The sample contains more than one DNA sequence encoding this CDR3. The chain has TRBV6-5 and TRBJ1-2; 9 bases map to TRBD1. V lost 9 bases and J lost 7; bases outside the gene matches: 6. CDR3 length: 12 residues. Germline lookup yields CDR1 MNHEY and CDR2 SVGAGI. CDR3 in DNA: TGTGCCAGTTCGAGACAGGGGGGTGGCTACACCTTC. Its protein product is CASSRQGGGYTF.

The rearrangement uses TRBV30 and TRBJ1-2; perhaps TRBD1 as D (5 bases). Per the germline V gene, CDR1 is GTSNPN and CDR2 is SVGIG (reference sequence). The CDR3 spans 11 residues. Trimming took 1 base from V and 10 from J, leaving 10 bases between them. Here the CDR3 reads CAWSEGSLYTF. In DNA form, the CDR3 reads TGTGCCTGGAGTGAGGGGTCCCTCTACACCTTC.

The count of this clone is one. The same CDR3 can be traced to other DNA sequences in this sample. The V gene is TRBV7-2, the J gene TRBJ1-3, with no clear D. Between the trimmed V and J ends, which lost 6 bases and 4 bases, there was a span of 7 bases. The CDR3 has 12 amino acids. CDR1 is SGHTA and CDR2 is FQGNSA in the germline V gene. The CDR3 nucleotides are TGTGCCAGCAGTCCCTCGGGAAACACCATATATTTT. Protein product: CASSPSGNTIYF.